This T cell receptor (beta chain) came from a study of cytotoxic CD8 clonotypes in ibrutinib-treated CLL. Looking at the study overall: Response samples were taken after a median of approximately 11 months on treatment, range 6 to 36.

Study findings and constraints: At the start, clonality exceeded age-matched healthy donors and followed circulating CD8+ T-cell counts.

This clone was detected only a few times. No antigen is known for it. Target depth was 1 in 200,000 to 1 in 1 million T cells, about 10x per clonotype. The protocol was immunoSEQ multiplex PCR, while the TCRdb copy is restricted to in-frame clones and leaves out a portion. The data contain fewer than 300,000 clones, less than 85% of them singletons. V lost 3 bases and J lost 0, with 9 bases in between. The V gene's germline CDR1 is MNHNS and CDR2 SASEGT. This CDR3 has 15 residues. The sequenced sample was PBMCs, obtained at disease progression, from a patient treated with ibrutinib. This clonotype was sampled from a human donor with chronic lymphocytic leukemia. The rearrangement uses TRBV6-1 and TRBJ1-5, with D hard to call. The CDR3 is CASSDPSYSNQPQHF. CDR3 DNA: TGTGCCAGCAGTGACCCCTCTTATAGCAATCAGCCCCAGCATTTT.